The rows below give T cell receptor beta chains drawn from one sample of a study of T cell repertoires in cytomegalovirus infection. A single record per CDR3 protein comes from TCRdb applying MiXCR to the reads. The sample has about 210,000 distinct CDR3 sequences; 6% to 8% are singletons. Sequencing was done on a sample of PBMCs. The receptor source for this set is a human donor in good health (CMV status not recorded). Some clones in this sample may be carry-over from other donors' samples. The CDR3 runs from the conserved cysteine through the conserved F or W. Fields, in order: CDR3 DNA, CDR3 protein, clone size, V gene, J gene, D gene. A D gene is named only where the DNA matches it firmly. Part of the rows lack a size; the others show once, few, many or a class for expanded clones.

CDR3 DNA: TGCAGTGCTAGGAGGGCGGTCGAGCAGTACTTC
CDR3 protein: CSARRAVEQYF
clone size: many
V gene: TRBV20-1
J gene: TRBJ2-7
D gene: -

CDR3 DNA: TGCAGTGCTTCTTCCGGGCATATTGGGGGCTACACCTTC
CDR3 protein: CSASSGHIGGYTF
clone size: -
V gene: TRBV20-1
J gene: TRBJ1-2
D gene: -

CDR3 DNA: TGTGCCAGCAGTTCCGACGGTTATGGCTACACCTTC
CDR3 protein: CASSSDGYGYTF
clone size: few
V gene: TRBV12-3/TRBV12-4
J gene: TRBJ1-2
D gene: -

CDR3 DNA: TGCAGTGCTAGAGACTACCGTGGGGCCAACGTCCTGACTTTC
CDR3 protein: CSARDYRGANVLTF
clone size: many
V gene: TRBV20-1
J gene: TRBJ2-6
D gene: -

CDR3 DNA: TGCAGCGTTGACTTCCCGGGACAGAGCTATGGCTACACCTTC
CDR3 protein: CSVDFPGQSYGYTF
clone size: many
V gene: TRBV29-1
J gene: TRBJ1-2
D gene: TRBD1

CDR3 DNA: TGCAGTGCTAGTCGGGGGGCGCTTGGACAGCCCCAGCATTTT
CDR3 protein: CSASRGALGQPQHF
clone size: -
V gene: TRBV20-1
J gene: TRBJ1-5
D gene: -

CDR3 DNA: TGCAGTGCACCGGGACAGGGTTCCTTCTATGGCTACACCTTC
CDR3 protein: CSAPGQGSFYGYTF
clone size: -
V gene: TRBV20-1
J gene: TRBJ1-2
D gene: TRBD1

CDR3 DNA: TGTGCCAGCAGTTACTCTGCGGGGACTGAAGCTTTCTTT
CDR3 protein: CASSYSAGTEAFF
clone size: many
V gene: TRBV6-5
J gene: TRBJ1-1
D gene: -

CDR3 DNA: TGTGCCAGCAGTTTACGCCAAAATGAGCAGTTCTTC
CDR3 protein: CASSLRQNEQFF
clone size: -
V gene: TRBV12-3/TRBV12-4
J gene: TRBJ2-1
D gene: -

CDR3 DNA: TGTGCCAGCAGTTTAGGAGGGTCTGGAAACACCATATATTTT
CDR3 protein: CASSLGGSGNTIYF
clone size: many
V gene: TRBV28
J gene: TRBJ1-3
D gene: -

CDR3 DNA: TGTGCCAGCAGCTTACCTCCTCGGCAGCACGGGGTGACAGATACGCAGTATTTT
CDR3 protein: CASSLPPRQHGVTDTQYF
clone size: many
V gene: TRBV5-5
J gene: TRBJ2-3
D gene: -

CDR3 DNA: TGTGCCAGCAGCTTATCCAGCCTCGAAAAACTGTTTTTT
CDR3 protein: CASSLSSLEKLFF
clone size: many
V gene: TRBV5-6
J gene: TRBJ1-4
D gene: -

CDR3 DNA: TGTGCCAGCTCAGCCGACAGGGTCGAAGCTTTCTTT
CDR3 protein: CASSADRVEAFF
clone size: few
V gene: TRBV18
J gene: TRBJ1-1
D gene: TRBD1

CDR3 DNA: TGTGCCACCTCCCCGGTGGTACCTGGGATCGGGGAGCTGTTTTTT
CDR3 protein: CATSPVVPGIGELFF
clone size: few
V gene: TRBV12-3/TRBV12-4
J gene: TRBJ2-2
D gene: -

CDR3 DNA: TGCGCCAGCAGCGGCAGGGACACCGGGGAGCTGTTTTTT
CDR3 protein: CASSGRDTGELFF
clone size: few
V gene: TRBV5-1
J gene: TRBJ2-2
D gene: -

CDR3 DNA: TGTGCCAGCAGCTTAGGGAAAGGAGGGACTAACTATGGCTACACCTTC
CDR3 protein: CASSLGKGGTNYGYTF
clone size: many
V gene: TRBV7-9
J gene: TRBJ1-2
D gene: -

CDR3 DNA: TGTGCCAGCAGTGGAACAGAGGGGACCGGGGAGCTGTTTTTT
CDR3 protein: CASSGTEGTGELFF
clone size: -
V gene: TRBV2
J gene: TRBJ2-2
D gene: -

CDR3 DNA: TGTGCCAGCAGGTTGATAGGGATCCTTCAGGAGACCCAGTACTTC
CDR3 protein: CASRLIGILQETQYF
clone size: many
V gene: TRBV5-6
J gene: TRBJ2-5
D gene: -

CDR3 DNA: TGTGCCAGCAGCTCGGGACAGGGGCGCACCGGGGAGCTGTTTTTT
CDR3 protein: CASSSGQGRTGELFF
clone size: many
V gene: TRBV5-4
J gene: TRBJ2-2
D gene: TRBD1

CDR3 DNA: TGTGCCAGCAGCTTGCTAAGTGGACTAGCAGGCAATGAGCAGTTCTTC
CDR3 protein: CASSLLSGLAGNEQFF
clone size: few
V gene: TRBV5-6
J gene: TRBJ2-1
D gene: TRBD2

CDR3 DNA: TGCAGTGCTAGAGGACAGGGGACGGACACCCTCCACTTT
CDR3 protein: CSARGQGTDTLHF
clone size: many
V gene: TRBV20-1
J gene: TRBJ1-6
D gene: TRBD1

CDR3 DNA: TGTGCCAGCACCCGGACAGACCCTAACTATGGCTACACCTTC
CDR3 protein: CASTRTDPNYGYTF
clone size: many
V gene: TRBV12-3/TRBV12-4
J gene: TRBJ1-2
D gene: -

CDR3 DNA: TGTGCCAGTAGTATAGAAACGGCCCCGAACACTGAAGCTTTCTTT
CDR3 protein: CASSIETAPNTEAFF
clone size: many
V gene: TRBV19
J gene: TRBJ1-1
D gene: -

CDR3 DNA: TGCGCCAGCAGCCTTGGACAGGCCTCAACCGGGGAGCTGTTTTTT
CDR3 protein: CASSLGQASTGELFF
clone size: many
V gene: TRBV5-1
J gene: TRBJ2-2
D gene: TRBD1

CDR3 DNA: TGTGCCAGCAGCGGTGGGACAGACCCCCACCTCAGTAAAGGCTACACCTTC
CDR3 protein: CASSGGTDPHLSKGYTF
clone size: many
V gene: TRBV7-9
J gene: TRBJ1-2
D gene: TRBD1

CDR3 DNA: TGTGCCAGCAGTTACTCGTTCGGGGGGCTCGACGAGCAGTACTTC
CDR3 protein: CASSYSFGGLDEQYF
clone size: many
V gene: TRBV6-5
J gene: TRBJ2-7
D gene: -

CDR3 DNA: TGCGCCAGCAGCCAAGTTGGACTGCTCGTGAGACAGTACTTC
CDR3 protein: CASSQVGLLVRQYF
clone size: many
V gene: TRBV4-1
J gene: TRBJ2-7
D gene: -

CDR3 DNA: TGTGCCAGCAGTTATCGCGGCACATTATCCTCTGGGGCCAACGTCCTGACTTTC
CDR3 protein: CASSYRGTLSSGANVLTF
clone size: few
V gene: TRBV6-5
J gene: TRBJ2-6
D gene: -

CDR3 DNA: TGTGCCAGCAGCTCGGGACAGATCTTCAATCAGCCCCAGCATTTT
CDR3 protein: CASSSGQIFNQPQHF
clone size: many
V gene: TRBV7-9
J gene: TRBJ1-5
D gene: TRBD1

CDR3 DNA: TGTGCCAGCAGCTTAGGGAGCTCCTACAATGAGCAGTTCTTC
CDR3 protein: CASSLGSSYNEQFF
clone size: many
V gene: TRBV7-2
J gene: TRBJ2-1
D gene: -

CDR3 DNA: TGCGCCAGCAGCCCCCCCCTGTGGGGGGGGAATGAAAAACTGTTTTTT
CDR3 protein: CASSPPLWGGNEKLFF
clone size: many
V gene: TRBV4-1
J gene: TRBJ1-4
D gene: -

CDR3 DNA: TGTGCCAGCAGCCGGGACAGGGGTGGCTATGGCTACACCTTC
CDR3 protein: CASSRDRGGYGYTF
clone size: -
V gene: TRBV12-3/TRBV12-4
J gene: TRBJ1-2
D gene: TRBD1

CDR3 DNA: TGTGCCAGCAGACCCCGGGACAGCAATCAGCCCCAGCATTTT
CDR3 protein: CASRPRDSNQPQHF
clone size: many
V gene: TRBV6-2/TRBV6-3
J gene: TRBJ1-5
D gene: -

CDR3 DNA: TGTGCCAGCAGCGGCATCCGGGGTAGCTCCTACAATGAGCAGTTCTTC
CDR3 protein: CASSGIRGSSYNEQFF
clone size: many
V gene: TRBV7-9
J gene: TRBJ2-1
D gene: -

CDR3 DNA: TGTGCCAGCTCACCAACGAGACAGGGGGCGGGAAGCAATCAGCCCCAGCATTTT
CDR3 protein: CASSPTRQGAGSNQPQHF
clone size: -
V gene: TRBV18
J gene: TRBJ1-5
D gene: TRBD1

CDR3 DNA: TGTGCCAGCAGCCCCGCCGGCAGGAACTACGAGCAGTACTTC
CDR3 protein: CASSPAGRNYEQYF
clone size: many
V gene: TRBV7-2
J gene: TRBJ2-7
D gene: -

CDR3 DNA: TGCAGCGTTGTCTCCGGGAAGGGAAGGGAAAAACTGTTTTTT
CDR3 protein: CSVVSGKGREKLFF
clone size: -
V gene: TRBV29-1
J gene: TRBJ1-4
D gene: -

CDR3 DNA: TGTGCCAGCAGCTCTAGGGGTAATGAGCAGTTCTTC
CDR3 protein: CASSSRGNEQFF
clone size: many
V gene: TRBV28
J gene: TRBJ2-1
D gene: -

CDR3 DNA: TGTGCCAGCTCTACCGGGACAGGTCGGGGCACCGGGGAGCTGTTTTTT
CDR3 protein: CASSTGTGRGTGELFF
clone size: many
V gene: TRBV18
J gene: TRBJ2-2
D gene: TRBD1

CDR3 DNA: TGCAGCGCATGGACGGAACAAGAGACCCAGTACTTC
CDR3 protein: CSAWTEQETQYF
clone size: -
V gene: TRBV29-1
J gene: TRBJ2-5
D gene: -

CDR3 DNA: TGTGCCAGCAGACTTACCGGCGAGCAGTACTTC
CDR3 protein: CASRLTGEQYF
clone size: many
V gene: TRBV6-2/TRBV6-3
J gene: TRBJ2-7
D gene: -

CDR3 DNA: TGTGCCAGCAGTTTCCAGGGCCCTGAAGCTTTCTTT
CDR3 protein: CASSFQGPEAFF
clone size: many
V gene: TRBV28
J gene: TRBJ1-1
D gene: -

CDR3 DNA: TGTGCCAGCAGCCTCATGGGTAGCGGCCAAGAGACCCAGTACTTC
CDR3 protein: CASSLMGSGQETQYF
clone size: many
V gene: TRBV7-2
J gene: TRBJ2-5
D gene: -

CDR3 DNA: TGTGCCAGTAACTGGAGCCCGAGCTCCTACAATGAGCAGTTCTTC
CDR3 protein: CASNWSPSSYNEQFF
clone size: many
V gene: TRBV19
J gene: TRBJ2-1
D gene: -

CDR3 DNA: TGTGCCAGCAGCTTAACTTCTCCCGGGGCGATAGGGGAGACCCAGTACTTC
CDR3 protein: CASSLTSPGAIGETQYF
clone size: -
V gene: TRBV7-8
J gene: TRBJ2-5
D gene: -

CDR3 DNA: TGTGCCAGCATTGGACAGGGCAGGGACAATGAGCAGTTCTTC
CDR3 protein: CASIGQGRDNEQFF
clone size: many
V gene: TRBV28
J gene: TRBJ2-1
D gene: TRBD1